These T cell receptor beta chains were read from a single sample in a study of blood T cell repertoires in COVID-19. Sequenced by immunoSEQ multiplex PCR; TCRdb stores in-frame clones only, minus some. The repertoire holds 120,000 to 150,000 clones, with around 90% as singletons. Source material: PBMCs or T cells enriched from blood (not recorded which). The origin of the receptors is a woman in her thirties or forties who had been exposed to COVID-19. The CDR3 runs from the conserved cysteine through the conserved F or W. The D gene is left open where the match is weak. Some rows have no size entry. The others give once, few or many, or a class for an expanded clone.

TGTGCCACCAGTGATAGCACAGGGGGTAGCACAGATACGCAGTATTTT | CATSDSTGGSTDTQYF | TRBJ2-3 | NA | TRBD1 | TRBV24-1
TGTGCCAGCAGTTTGCGGGGGGATAACGAGCAGTACTTC | CASSLRGDNEQYF | TRBJ2-7 | NA | TRBD2 | TRBV27
TGTGCCAGCAGCAACTACAGGGGACCCCAAGAGACCCAGTACTTC | CASSNYRGPQETQYF | TRBJ2-5 | NA | TRBD1 | TRBV27
TGCAGCGTCCGGAGGGGGCAAGACACTGAAGCTTTCTTT | CSVRRGQDTEAFF | TRBJ1-1 | once | TRBD1 | TRBV29-1
TGTGCCAGCAGTTTAGTAGCTCCTAGCGGGAGGTACGAGCAGTACTTC | CASSLVAPSGRYEQYF | TRBJ2-7 | NA | TRBD2 | TRBV27
TGTGCTAGTGGTTTGGTAACGGGCCGGGGGAACACTGAAGCTTTCTTT | CASGLVTGRGNTEAFF | TRBJ1-1 | NA | NA | TRBV12-5
TGTGCCATTCGCCGACTAGCTGTCTACAATGAGCAGTTCTTC | CAIRRLAVYNEQFF | TRBJ2-1 | NA | TRBD2 | TRBV11-2
TGTGCCAGCCAGGACAGTCCGGGAAACACCATATATTTT | CASQDSPGNTIYF | TRBJ1-3 | NA | NA | TRBV12-3/TRBV12-4
TGTGCCAGCAGCCCCCGGACTAGCGGGGGGGCTACGCAGTATTTT | CASSPRTSGGATQYF | TRBJ2-3 | few | TRBD2 | TRBV14
TGTGCCAGCAGTTACCGGGACTCCCAGATTAGCGGGAGAAGGAATACGCAGTATTTT | CASSYRDSQISGRRNTQYF | TRBJ2-3 | NA | TRBD2 | TRBV6-2/TRBV6-3
TGTGCCAGCAGTTCCTTGGACAGGTTTGATACGCAGTATTTT | CASSSLDRFDTQYF | TRBJ2-3 | NA | TRBD1 | TRBV6-5
TGTGCCAGCAGCTTGTCTACAGGGAAAGGCGAAAAACTGTTTTTT | CASSLSTGKGEKLFF | TRBJ1-4 | NA | NA | TRBV5-4
TGTGCCAGCAGTTATTACAGCCCCTCTGGAAACACCATATATTTT | CASSYYSPSGNTIYF | TRBJ1-3 | NA | NA | TRBV6-2/TRBV6-3
TGTGCCAGCAGTGAAGGGCCGGAAACGAACACTGAAGCTTTCTTT | CASSEGPETNTEAFF | TRBJ1-1 | NA | NA | TRBV25-1
TGTGCCAGCAGCTTAGAGACAGGGGTGGAGACCCAGTACTTC | CASSLETGVETQYF | TRBJ2-5 | few | TRBD1 | TRBV7-6
TGTGCCAGCAGACGTATTATAGGCGGGAGGGAGGGCGAGCAGTTCTTC | CASRRIIGGREGEQFF | TRBJ2-1 | NA | TRBD2 | TRBV27
TGTGCCAGCAGCGAAGGGGGCGGCAATCAGCCCCAGCATTTT | CASSEGGGNQPQHF | TRBJ1-5 | NA | TRBD1 | TRBV9
TGTGCCAGCATTGGTCAGACTGAAGCTTTCTTT | CASIGQTEAFF | TRBJ1-1 | NA | NA | TRBV6-5
TGTGCCAGTGCCCCCTTGGCAGGGGGCAATCAGCCCCAGCATTTT | CASAPLAGGNQPQHF | TRBJ1-5 | NA | NA | TRBV19
TGTGCCAGCAGCTCTGACAGCAGGGGCCCCCAGCATTTT | CASSSDSRGPQHF | TRBJ1-5 | NA | NA | TRBV11-2
TGTGCCAGCAGTGAAGCCCCGGGAATCTCCTACGAGCAGTACTTC | CASSEAPGISYEQYF | TRBJ2-7 | few | NA | TRBV2
TGCGCCAGCAGCTTGGGAGAGACAGGGAGGGGTCTAGCGGGAGTCTACGAGCAGTACTTC | CASSLGETGRGLAGVYEQYF | TRBJ2-7 | NA | TRBD2 | TRBV5-1
TGTGCCAGCAGGGAAGGGGCGGGACAGTATAATTCACCCCTCCACTTT | CASREGAGQYNSPLHF | TRBJ1-6 | few | TRBD1 | TRBV6-1
TGTGCCAGCAGTTACAACACGAACACCGGGGAGCTGTTTTTT | CASSYNTNTGELFF | TRBJ2-2 | NA | NA | TRBV6-5
TGTGCCAGCAGCCAGAGGACAGGGGGAAGTTCCGGGGAGCTGTTTTTT | CASSQRTGGSSGELFF | TRBJ2-2 | NA | TRBD1 | TRBV7-6
TGTGCCAGCAGCCCAGCGGACCACAGCGTCGAGCAGTACTTC | CASSPADHSVEQYF | TRBJ2-7 | few | NA | TRBV11-2
TGCGCCAGCAGCAGTGCTAGCGGTACCGGGGAGCTGTTTTTT | CASSSASGTGELFF | TRBJ2-2 | once | TRBD2 | TRBV5-1
TGTGCCAGTAGTGCAACAGGACAGAAAAACAGCAATGAGCAGTTCTTC | CASSATGQKNSNEQFF | TRBJ2-1 | NA | NA | TRBV19
TGTGCCAGCAGTTATAGGGTCCCGAGGGATGCCGGGGAGCTGTTTTTT | CASSYRVPRDAGELFF | TRBJ2-2 | NA | NA | TRBV6-2/TRBV6-3
TGTGCCAGCAGCCAAGCCGAGGGACAGGGTAGCAATCAGCCCCAGCATTTT | CASSQAEGQGSNQPQHF | TRBJ1-5 | once | TRBD1 | TRBV4-2
TGCGCCAGCCGGGACGGAGGGACAGCAAACACCGGGGAGCTGTTTTTT | CASRDGGTANTGELFF | TRBJ2-2 | NA | NA | TRBV5-1
TGTGCCAGCAGCTTAGGCCGACTAGCGGGAGTATATGAGCAGTTCTTC | CASSLGRLAGVYEQFF | TRBJ2-1 | NA | TRBD2 | TRBV11-2
TGCGCCAGCAGTGTGGGAGCGGGAGGGATAGAGACCCAGTACTTC | CASSVGAGGIETQYF | TRBJ2-5 | NA | TRBD2 | TRBV10-2
TGTGCCAGAAATACCGGAGGGGCACGGACTGAAGCTTTCTTT | CARNTGGARTEAFF | TRBJ1-1 | once | NA | TRBV2
TGTGCCAGCAGTTCCTCCGAGCGGGAGACAGATACGCAGTATTTT | CASSSSERETDTQYF | TRBJ2-3 | NA | TRBD2 | TRBV6-2/TRBV6-3